The 22 T cell receptor beta chains listed next were all sequenced from one sample in a study of blood T cells in healthy people across ages. With a J-beta primer mix and a sample-barcoded 5' primer, a second PCR ran 7 to 11 cycles. TCRdb reprocessed the 5' RACE reads with MiXCR, giving one entry per CDR3 protein. The sample contains 800,000 or so distinct CDR3 sequences, roughly 25% of which appear only once. The data also belong to a second study, concerning T cells of mothers and their children.

The material sequenced was blood. All receptors derive from a boy aged 5-17 years in good health.

The chain combines TRBV28 with TRBJ2-1, with TRBD2 matching over 8 bases. This CDR3 comprises 15 residues. V was pared by 3 bases and J by 8 bases, with 9 bases of the junction left unmatched. From germline, CDR1 is MDHEN and CDR2 SYDVKM. The CDR3 here is CASSLAGGAGYEQFF. The CDR3 coding sequence is TGTGCCAGCAGTTTGGCGGGGGGCGCAGGGTATGAGCAGTTCTTC.

The chain uses TRBV7-8 and TRBJ1-1; 7 nucleotides align to TRBD1. V gave up 4 bases and J gave up 4 bases; unmatched junction bases: 9. The CDR3 contains 15 residues. Looked up from germline, CDR1 is SGHVS and CDR2 is FQNEAQ. The CDR3 reads CASSSRQGLGTEAFF. CDR3 DNA sequence: TGTGCCAGCAGCTCTCGACAGGGTTTGGGCACTGAAGCTTTCTTT.

This chain joins TRBV27 and TRBJ1-4; D is uncertain. CDR1 MNHEY and CDR2 SMNVEV come from the germline V gene (reference sequence). V was cut by 3 bases and J by 6 bases, with 11 bases left in between. This CDR3 contains 14 residues. The CDR3 DNA is TGTGCCAGCAGTTTCACAGCTCACGATGAAAAACTGTTTTTT. Translating it yields CASSFTAHDEKLFF.

The chain has TRBV5-1 and TRBJ2-3; a possible D gene is TRBD2 (5 bases). Germline loops: CDR1 SGHRS, CDR2 YFSETQ. The V gene lost 5 bases and the J gene lost 4 bases, with 23 bases spanning the gap. The CDR3 spans 17 residues. The CDR3 bases are TGCGCCAGCAGTTTGCTAGCTGGTTCTGTCTCCTCAGATACGCAGTATTTT. Protein product: CASSLLAGSVSSDTQYF.

The V and J genes are TRBV7-2 and TRBJ1-1; 8 bases agree with TRBD1. V dropped 0 bases and J dropped 3; count of bases not matched to a gene: 0. The CDR3 is made up of 14 amino acids. The V gene's germline CDR1 is SGHTA and CDR2 FQGNSA. The CDR3 bases are TGTGCCAGCAGCTTAGCGGGACAGGACACTGAAGCTTTCTTT. This encodes CASSLAGQDTEAFF.

This clonotype occurred a few times. This chain uses TRBV15 with TRBJ1-2; TRBD1 matches at 7 bases. This CDR3 comprises 15 residues. CDR1 LNHNV and CDR2 YYDKDF come from the germline V gene (reference sequence). V was clipped by 2 bases and J by 6 bases; unmatched bases: 9. The CDR3 region has the DNA TGTGCCACCAGCAGACCGCGGCGGACAGGAGATGGCTACACCTTC. Amino acids: CATSRPRRTGDGYTF.

The chain links TRBV15 to TRBJ2-5, with 8 bases identical to TRBD2. The assigned J gene may be wrong: the sequence end matches TRBJ2-1 better. The CDR3 contains 15 residues. Germline V gene data show CDR1 as LNHNV and CDR2 as YYDKDF (reference sequence). As DNA, the CDR3 is TGTGCCACCAGCAGAGGACTAGCGTACGACAATGAGCAGTTCTTC. This encodes CATSRGLAYDNEQFF.

The J gene is TRBJ2-1, the V gene TRBV7-8; D is ambiguous. V dropped 10 bases and J dropped 2 bases, with 6 bases sitting between them. CDR1 is SGHVS and CDR2 is FQNEAQ in the germline V gene. This CDR3 has 11 residues. The CDR3 bases are TGTGCCAACTTCACCTACAATGAGCAGTTCTTC. Its protein is CANFTYNEQFF.

This clonotype was observed a few times. The chain recombines TRBV6-1 with TRBJ2-5, with D perhaps matching TRBD2 (5 bases). Near its end, the DNA agrees better with TRBJ2-7, so the J call may be wrong. CDR3 length equals 16 residues. Per germline, CDR1 MNHNS and CDR2 SASEGT. Here the CDR3 DNA reads TGTGCCAGCAGTGAACTCCGGACGGGGAGCTCCTACGAGCAGTACTTC. Protein sequence: CASSELRTGSSYEQYF.

This chain links TRBV5-1 with TRBJ2-5, with TRBD1 as a possible D gene (5 bases). The CDR3 is made up of 14 amino acids. Germline values: CDR1 SGHRS, CDR2 YFSETQ. Trimming took off 1 base at V and 2 bases at J, with 9 bases between the two ends. This CDR3 is CASSLQGDQETQYF. The DNA of the CDR3 is TGCGCCAGCAGCTTGCAAGGGGATCAAGAGACCCAGTACTTC.

This clonotype was counted only a few times. The CDR3 sequence is CSAKDRGFYETQYF. CDR3 sequence (DNA): TGCAGCGCCAAAGACAGGGGGTTTTACGAGACCCAGTACTTC. The V gene is TRBV29-1, the J gene TRBJ2-5; 9 nucleotides align to TRBD1. V shed 7 bases and J 5 bases; nucleotides not matched to a gene: 11. CDR3 length equals 14 residues. The V gene's germline CDR1 is SQVTM and CDR2 ANQGSEA.

J is TRBJ2-7 and V is TRBV28; D uncertain. CDR3 length equals 15 residues. Germline lookup yields CDR1 MDHEN and CDR2 SYDVKM. V lost 2 bases and J 5 bases, leaving 16 bases between the germline ends. This CDR3 reads CASSLAAVMTHEQYF. CDR3 nucleotide sequence: TGTGCCAGCAGTTTAGCGGCCGTCATGACCCACGAGCAGTACTTC.

The chain combines TRBV28 with TRBJ2-5; 11 positions match TRBD1. Germline lookup yields CDR1 MDHEN and CDR2 SYDVKM. V dropped 5 bases and J dropped 7; count of bases not matched to a gene: 6. This CDR3 is built from 14 residues. This CDR3 is CASSVGGQGGTQYF. CDR3 DNA: TGTGCCAGCAGTGTGGGGGGACAGGGGGGGACCCAGTACTTC.

In DNA, the CDR3 is TGTGCCAGCAGTTTAGTTCACGGGGACTACGAGCAGTACTTC. Encoded protein: CASSLVHGDYEQYF. This rearrangement joins TRBV28 to TRBJ2-7; a possible D gene is TRBD2 (5 bases). This CDR3 has 14 residues. Germline assignment: CDR1 MDHEN and CDR2 SYDVKM. With 2 bases removed from V and 3 bases from J, the gap between germline ends came to 11 bases.

The chain links TRBV7-9 to TRBJ1-4, with unresolved D. The CDR3 totals 14 residues. With 3 bases removed from V and 6 bases from J, the gap between germline ends came to 11 bases. Germline V CDR1 and CDR2: SEHNR, FQNEAQ (reference sequence). In nucleotides, the CDR3 is TGTGCCAGCAGCTTGGGCAGGAACGATGAAAAACTGTTTTTT. Residues: CASSLGRNDEKLFF. Full variable domain (rest looked up from reference TRBV7-9 and TRBJ1-4): DTGVSQNPRHKITKRGQNVTFRCDPISEHNRLYWYRQTLGQGPEFLTYFQNEAQLEKSRLLSDRFSAERPKGSFSTLEIQRTEQGDSAMYLCASSLGRNDEKLFFGSGTQLSVL.

The chain combines TRBV29-1 with TRBJ1-1, with D possibly TRBD1 on 6 matching bases. This CDR3 is 14 amino acids long. Germline V gene lookup returns CDR1 SQVTM and CDR2 ANQGSEA. V lost 4 bases and J 2 bases, leaving 14 bases between the germline ends. Here the CDR3 DNA reads TGCAGCGTTGGTCAGGGGTTAGGAAACACTGAAGCTTTCTTT. It encodes CSVGQGLGNTEAFF.

This clonotype was found a few times. V gene TRBV25-1 combines with J gene TRBJ1-4, with D tentatively TRBD1 (5 bases). Germline CDR1 and CDR2: MGHDK and SYGVNS. CDR3 size: 17 residues. With 6 bases removed from V and 5 bases from J, the gap between germline ends came to 22 bases. CDR3 DNA sequence: TGTGCCAGCAGCCCGACCGGGACCCGCAACAGAAATGAAAAACTGTTTTTT. Residues: CASSPTGTRNRNEKLFF.

The rearrangement joins TRBV9 to TRBJ2-5; D possibly corresponds to TRBD2 (6 bases). CDR3 length: 15 amino acids. Per the germline V gene, CDR1 is SGDLS and CDR2 is YYNGEE. Trimming stripped 2 bases from V and 3 bases from J, with 14 bases between. The CDR3 sequence: CASSVSPSVEETQYF. Here the CDR3 DNA reads TGTGCCAGCAGCGTCTCTCCTAGCGTAGAAGAGACCCAGTACTTC.

The V gene is TRBV20-1, the J gene TRBJ2-7, with D perhaps TRBD1 (6 bases). Deletions cut 4 bases from V and 7 bases from J, with 17 bases between. CDR1 is DFQATT and CDR2 is SNEGSKA in the germline V gene (reference sequence). This CDR3 is 13 amino acids long. The CDR3, as DNA: TGCAGTGCTAAGGGCCTAGGGGGAAGGGAGCAGTACTTC. As protein: CSAKGLGGREQYF.

The rearrangement joins TRBV9 to TRBJ2-2; D call uncertain. Germline V gives CDR1 SGDLS, CDR2 YYNGEE. With 0 bases removed from V and 4 bases from J, the gap between germline ends came to 10 bases. This CDR3 comprises 15 residues. The CDR3 loop is CASSVVERGTGELFF. The CDR3 region has the DNA TGTGCCAGCAGCGTAGTCGAGCGTGGCACCGGGGAGCTGTTTTTT.

CDR3 in DNA: TGCGCCAGCAGCCAGACAGTGCTAAGCTCCTACGAGCAGTACGTC. Translated, it gives CASSQTVLSSYEQYV. V gene TRBV5-1 combines with J gene TRBJ2-7; a weak D match, TRBD1 (5 bases). In germline, CDR1 is SGHRS, CDR2 YFSETQ. The CDR3 sequence is 15 residues long. Trimming removed 4 bases at V and 0 bases at J, with 14 bases between.

This clonotype was counted at least ten times. DNA of the CDR3: TGCGCCAGCAGCTTGGCCGGGGGGACTGGGGCCAACGTCCTGACTTTC. This gives the protein CASSLAGGTGANVLTF. The chain links TRBV5-1 to TRBJ2-6; TRBD2 matches at 7 bases. The CDR3 is 16 residues long. The junction had 2 bases not matched to a gene; V was cut back by 0 bases and J by 2 bases. Per the germline V gene, CDR1 is SGHRS and CDR2 is YFSETQ. Using reference TRBV5-1 and TRBJ2-6 for the parts outside the CDR3, the full variable domain is KAGVTQTPRYLIKTRGQQVTLSCSPISGHRSVSWYQQTPGQGLQFLFEYFSETQRNKGNFPGRFSGRQFSNSRSEMNVSTLELGDSALYLCASSLAGGTGANVLTFGAGSRLTVL.